One and the same sample provided the 20 T cell receptor beta chains below, sequenced in a study of tumor-infiltrating lymphocytes in primary liver carcinoma. The authors made TCR beta cDNA from roughly 480 ng total RNA with a constant-region primer. Researchers made the TCR beta libraries by running three nested multiplex PCR rounds with slightly modified ARM-PCR. The opening two PCR rounds, around 11 cycles each, paired TRBV1-TRBV30 forward primers with a C-beta reverse primer. TCRdb recomputed calls from the multiplex PCR reads with MiXCR, one row per CDR3 protein. The sample lists just over 30,000 distinct CDR3 sequences; approximately 76% were seen once. The tissue used was unsorted bulk material of roughly 17-32 mg. RNA and DNA were co-extracted from it with the AllPrep DNA/RNA mini kit. The specimen was liver tumor tissue from sampling region 3. Stated subset: tumor region T3, left-lateral pole. These receptors all stem from a woman in her twenties or thirties with primary liver carcinoma and hepatitis B virus infection.

About this clonotype: Relative to the germline gene, one junction end is altered; a read error may explain this. V and J are TRBV19 and TRBJ2-3; perhaps D is TRBD1 or TRBD2 (6 bases each). Germline loops: CDR1 LNHDA, CDR2 SQIVND (reference sequence). This CDR3 contains 12 residues. The CDR3 loop is CASSAGHYAQYF. The CDR3 nucleotides are TGTGCCAGTAGTGCGGGACACTATGCGCAATATTTT.

The chain links TRBV2 to TRBJ2-7; 7 nucleotides line up with TRBD1. Germline values: CDR1 SNHLY, CDR2 FYNNEI. Trimming took 3 bases from V and 1 from J; bases not matched to a gene: 6. The CDR3 spans 15 residues. As DNA, the CDR3 is TGTGCCAGCAGTGATGTGCGGACAGGATCCTACGAGCAGTACTTC. Its protein is CASSDVRTGSYEQYF.

About this clonotype itself: One junction end does not reproduce the germline sequence, and a read error may be involved. The V and J genes are TRBV28 and TRBJ1-1, with D tentatively TRBD1 (5 bases). Germline V gene sequence: CDR1 MDHEN, CDR2 SYDVKM. The CDR3 is 18 residues long. The CDR3 nucleotides are TGTGCCAGCAGTTCCCTCGGGACCGTGAACCGTATGAACACTAAAGCTTTCTTT. It translates to CASSSLGTVNRMNTKAFF.

The count of this clonotype is one. Likely a read error: the CDR3 ends without its conserved phenylalanine or tryptophan. V is TRBV6-1 and J is TRBJ2-2; either TRBD1 or TRBD2 may fit D (6 bases each). CDR1 and CDR2 from the germline V gene are MNHNS and SASEGT. The CDR3 covers 19 residues. CDR3 amino acids: CANSETLPGGAVNTGELFY. CDR3 in DNA: TGTGCCAACAGTGAAACCCTTCCCGGGGGCGCCGTGAACACCGGGGAGCTGTTTTAT.

Worth noting for this clonotype: The conserved phenylalanine or tryptophan normally closing the CDR3 is absent here, so this likely arose from a read error. It is unclear where the CDR3 begins or ends on the DNA, so no DNA is shown, and the CDR3 is as TCRdb lists it. The chain joins TRBV11-2 to TRBJ2-3; the table gives TRBD1 as D, unverified against the DNA. Germline CDR1 is SGHAT and CDR2 is FQNNGV. The CDR3 is 14 residues long, ends included. CDR3: CASSLDREVDTQYY.

The chain recombines TRBV11-2 with TRBJ2-7, with 8 bases matching TRBD2. Germline trimming cut 1 base from V and 8 bases from J; bases unmatched to any gene: 13. Per germline, CDR1 SGHAT and CDR2 FQNNGV. The CDR3 totals 16 residues. CDR3 in amino acids: CASSLVVGLGGKKQYF. The DNA for the CDR3 is TGTGCCAGCAGCTTAGTGGTGGGACTAGGGGGGAAAAAGCAGTACTTC.

Remarks on this clonotype: The CDR3 carries no conserved terminal phenylalanine or tryptophan, so it likely arises from a read error. The chain combines TRBV29-1 with TRBJ2-3, with TRBD2 identical over 8 bases. Germline lookup yields CDR1 SQVTM and CDR2 ANQGSEA. This CDR3 comprises 16 residues. Trimming at V came to 0 bases and at J to 5 bases, leaving 10 bases not matched to a gene. This CDR3 reads CSVEDITSGRIDTQYL. CDR3 bases: TGCAGCGTTGAAGATATAACTAGCGGACGCATAGATACGCAGTATCTT.

Note on this clonotype: Its ends do not fully match the called genes, so a read error is possible. The chain links TRBV24-1 to TRBJ2-3; D is uncertain. Per germline, CDR1 KGHDR and CDR2 SFDVKD. This CDR3 spans 17 amino acids. In DNA, the CDR3 is TGTGCCACAAGTGATGGTATAGTGACAACCCCCGGAGATACGCAGTATTTT. It specifies CATSDGIVTTPGDTQYF.

As for this clonotype: This could be a read error, since a much larger clone is one nucleotide away. The gene calls are TRBV7-2 and TRBJ2-3; D might be TRBD2 (6 bases). Per germline, CDR1 SGHTA and CDR2 FQGNSA. The V gene lost 8 bases and the J gene lost 2 bases, with 20 bases spanning the gap. CDR3 length equals 16 residues. The chain's CDR3 is CASLWSSGTLTDTQYF. The CDR3 region has the DNA TGTGCCAGCCTATGGTCTTCCGGGACTCTCACAGATACGCAGTATTTT.

The chain carries TRBV7-8 and TRBJ2-7, with D possibly being TRBD2 (6 bases). CDR3 length: 12 residues. CDR1 and CDR2 from the germline V gene are SGHVS and FQNEAQ. As DNA, the CDR3 is TGTACTAGCAGCTTAGTGGCCTACGAGCAGTACTTC. Its translation is CTSSLVAYEQYF. Based on the CDR3 plus reference TRBV7-8 and TRBJ2-7, the full variable domain is GAGVSQSPRYKVAKRGQDVALRCDPISGHVSLFWYQQALGQGPEFLTYFQNEAQLDKSGLPSDRFFAERPEGSVSTLKIQRTQQEDSAVYLCTSSLVAYEQYFGPGTRLTVT.

This clonotype has just a few counts. No conserved phenylalanine or tryptophan ends this CDR3, so it is likely a read error. The DNA is left out, because the CDR3 cannot be placed on it with certainty; the CDR3 is given as TCRdb lists it. This rearrangement joins TRBV6-5 to TRBJ2-5; TRBD1 is the table's D call and was not checked against the DNA. Termini included, the CDR3 measures 13 amino acids. CDR1 is MNHEY and CDR2 is SVGAGI in the germline V gene. The CDR3 reads CASSTDRGLTQYY.

As concerns this clonotype: A read error may produce the germline difference seen at one junction end. The V and J genes are TRBV4-3 and TRBJ2-2; 7 bases align to TRBD2. Germline CDR1 and CDR2: LGHNA and YSLEER. The CDR3 length is 19 residues. The CDR3 here is CASSVVVGGPRSNTGELFF. The CDR3 DNA is TGCGCCAGCAGCGTAGTAGTGGGAGGGCCCCGTTCGAACACCGGGGAGCTGTTTTTC.

The chain carries TRBV7-9 and TRBJ1-2; D ambiguous. Germline CDR1 SEHNR, CDR2 FQNEAQ (reference sequence). Trimming cost V 4 bases and J 12 bases, with 15 bases left between them. The CDR3 is 12 residues long. This CDR3 reads CASSSMKYGNTF. The CDR3 bases are TGTGCCAGCAGCTCAATGAAGTACGGCAACACCTTC. Complete variable domain (other parts from reference TRBV7-9 and TRBJ1-2): DTGVSQNPRHKITKRGQNVTFRCDPISEHNRLYWYRQTLGQGPEFLTYFQNEAQLEKSRLLSDRFSAERPKGSFSTLEIQRTEQGDSAMYLCASSSMKYGNTFGSGTRLTVV.

With regard to this clonotype: At one end the junction does not follow the germline gene, possibly because of a read error. The chain couples TRBV11-2 to TRBJ1-1; TRBD1 agrees at 8 bases. The germline CDR1 and CDR2 sequences are SGHAT and FQNNGV. The CDR3 length is 20 residues. The CDR3 sequence is CASGARDRRRKRWSNTEAFF. The CDR3 coding sequence is TGTGCCAGCGGCGCTCGGGACAGGAGGCGCAAGAGGTGGAGTAACACTGAAGCATTCTTT.

About this clonotype: A read error may account for a junction end that differs from germline. V and J are TRBV11-2 and TRBJ1-6; unclear D gene. Germline V lookup: CDR1 SGHAT, CDR2 FQNNGV. This CDR3 has 16 amino acids. The CDR3 loop is CGISFGRNHYNSPLHF. The CDR3, as DNA: TGTGGCATCAGCTTTGGTCGGAACCACTATAATTCACCACTCCACTTT.

This clonotype has a count of ten or more. This chain links TRBV30 with TRBJ1-1, with 7 bases identical to TRBD1. The J segment lost 6 bases and the V segment lost 4 bases, leaving 8 bases of the junction unmatched. The CDR3 sequence is 13 residues long. Germline lookup yields CDR1 GTSNPN and CDR2 SVGIG (reference sequence). The CDR3 coding sequence is TGTGCCTGGAACTCCCAAGGGGGCCCTGAAGCTTTCTTT. Its protein is CAWNSQGGPEAFF.

This clonotype appeared once. The CDR3 ends on some other residue instead of the conserved phenylalanine or tryptophan, so this is likely a read error. The chain uses TRBV6-5 and TRBJ1-1; 7 bases fit TRBD1. The CDR3 spans 13 residues. Germline CDR1 and CDR2: MNHEY and SVGAGI. The CDR3 sequence: CASNQQGSIEAFS. CDR3 coding DNA: TGTGCTAGCAATCAACAGGGGTCAATTGAAGCTTTCTCT.

To note about this clonotype: One end of the junction does not line up with germline, which may come from a read error. The chain carries TRBV7-9 and TRBJ2-3, with a weak D call TRBD1 (5 bases). The CDR3 runs 15 residues. Germline CDR1 is SEHNR and CDR2 is FQNEAQ (reference sequence). DNA for the CDR3: TGTGCCAACAGCACCCAGGGTACATACACAGATATGCAGTATTTT. Amino acids: CANSTQGTYTDMQYF.

On this clonotype: The germline gene is not matched at one end of the junction; a read error may be the cause. This chain connects TRBV11-2 to TRBJ2-7, with D tentatively TRBD1 or TRBD2 (5 bases each). The germline gives CDR1 SGHAT, CDR2 FQNNGV. The CDR3 is 14 amino acids. CDR3 sequence (DNA): TGTGCCAACAGCTTCCCCCGTGGGGGACGCGAGCAGTACTTC. As protein: CANSFPRGGREQYF.

Points on this clonotype: Just one base apart from a much larger clone, this may be a read error. The CDR3 loop reads CAWSVGGTANTEAFF. DNA for the CDR3: TGTGCCTGGAGTGTGGGAGGGACGGCGAACACTGAAGCTTTCTTT. This sequence joins TRBV30 and TRBJ1-1, with D perhaps TRBD1 (5 bases). Germline V lookup: CDR1 GTSNPN, CDR2 SVGIG (reference sequence). The CDR3 spans 15 residues. Between the trimmed V and J ends, which lost 0 bases and 1 base, there was a span of 12 bases.